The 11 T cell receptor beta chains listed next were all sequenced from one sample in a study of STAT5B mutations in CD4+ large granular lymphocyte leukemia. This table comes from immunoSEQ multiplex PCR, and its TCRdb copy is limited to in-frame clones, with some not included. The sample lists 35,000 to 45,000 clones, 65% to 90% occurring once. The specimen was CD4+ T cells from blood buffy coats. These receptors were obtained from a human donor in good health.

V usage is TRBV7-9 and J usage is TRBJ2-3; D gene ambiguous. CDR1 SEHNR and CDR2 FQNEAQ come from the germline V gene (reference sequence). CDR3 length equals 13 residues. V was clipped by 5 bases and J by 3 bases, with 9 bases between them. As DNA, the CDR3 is TGTGCCAGCAGCCCGACGGTAACAGATACGCAGTATTTT. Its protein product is CASSPTVTDTQYF.

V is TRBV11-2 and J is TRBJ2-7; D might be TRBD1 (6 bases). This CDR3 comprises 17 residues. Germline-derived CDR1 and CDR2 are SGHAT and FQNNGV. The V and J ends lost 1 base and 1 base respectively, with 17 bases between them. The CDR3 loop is CASSLAISGAPSYEQYF. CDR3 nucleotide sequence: TGTGCCAGCAGCTTAGCCATTTCAGGGGCTCCGTCCTACGAGCAGTACTTC.

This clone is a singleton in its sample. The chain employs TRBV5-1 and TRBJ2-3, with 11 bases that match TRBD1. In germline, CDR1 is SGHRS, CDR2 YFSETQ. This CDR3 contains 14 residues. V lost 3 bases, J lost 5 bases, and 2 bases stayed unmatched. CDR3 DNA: TGCGCCAGCAGCTCGGGACAGGGGGGAGATACGCAGTATTTT. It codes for CASSSGQGGDTQYF.

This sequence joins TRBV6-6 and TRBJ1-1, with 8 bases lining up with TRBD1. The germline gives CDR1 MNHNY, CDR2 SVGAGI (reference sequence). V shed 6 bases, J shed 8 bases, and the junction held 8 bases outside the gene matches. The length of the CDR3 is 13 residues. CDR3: CASSYRGYQEAFF. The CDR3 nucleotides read TGTGCCAGCAGCTACAGGGGGTATCAGGAAGCTTTCTTT.

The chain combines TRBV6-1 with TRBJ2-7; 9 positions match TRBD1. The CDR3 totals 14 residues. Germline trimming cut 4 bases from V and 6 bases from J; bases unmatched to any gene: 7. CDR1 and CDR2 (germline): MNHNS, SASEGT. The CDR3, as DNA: TGTGCCAGCAGTGGCCGGGACAGGGCCCTCGAGCAGTACTTC. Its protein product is CASSGRDRALEQYF.

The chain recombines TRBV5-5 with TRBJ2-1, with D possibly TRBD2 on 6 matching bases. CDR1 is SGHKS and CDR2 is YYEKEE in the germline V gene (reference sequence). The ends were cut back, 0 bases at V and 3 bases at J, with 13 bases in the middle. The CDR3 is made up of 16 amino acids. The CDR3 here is CASSLGRGGFYNEQFF. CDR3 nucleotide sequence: TGTGCCAGCAGCTTGGGGCGGGGAGGATTCTACAATGAGCAGTTCTTC.

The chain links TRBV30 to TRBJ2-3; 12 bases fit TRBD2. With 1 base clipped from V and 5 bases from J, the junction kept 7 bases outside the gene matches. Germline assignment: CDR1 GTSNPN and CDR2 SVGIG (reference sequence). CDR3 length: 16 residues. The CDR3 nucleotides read TGTGCCTGGAGTGGGGGGACTAGCGGGCTGAAAGATACGCAGTATTTT. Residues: CAWSGGTSGLKDTQYF.

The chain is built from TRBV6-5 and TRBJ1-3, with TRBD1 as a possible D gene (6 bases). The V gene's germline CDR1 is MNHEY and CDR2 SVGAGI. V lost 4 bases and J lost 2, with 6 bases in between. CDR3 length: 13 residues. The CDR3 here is CASSSGAGNTIYF. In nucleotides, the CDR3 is TGTGCCAGCAGTTCAGGGGCTGGAAACACCATATATTTT.

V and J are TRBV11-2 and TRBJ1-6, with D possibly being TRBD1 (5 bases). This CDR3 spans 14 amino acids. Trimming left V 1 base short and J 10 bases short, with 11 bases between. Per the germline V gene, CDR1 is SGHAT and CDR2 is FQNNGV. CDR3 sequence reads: CASSLGGGGSPLHF. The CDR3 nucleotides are TGTGCCAGCAGCTTAGGTGGGGGGGGATCACCCCTCCACTTT.

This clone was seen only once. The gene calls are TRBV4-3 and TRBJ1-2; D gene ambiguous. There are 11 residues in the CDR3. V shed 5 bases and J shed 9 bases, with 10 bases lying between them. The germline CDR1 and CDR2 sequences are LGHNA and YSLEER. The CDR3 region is CASSTGERYTF. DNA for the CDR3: TGCGCCAGCAGCACCGGGGAGCGCTACACCTTC.

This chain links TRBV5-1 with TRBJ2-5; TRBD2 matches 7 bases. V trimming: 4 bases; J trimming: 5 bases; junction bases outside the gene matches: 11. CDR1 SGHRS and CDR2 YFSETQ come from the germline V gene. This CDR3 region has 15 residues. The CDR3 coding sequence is TGCGCCAGCAGCCCAAACCGCGGGGGTAGGGAGACCCAGTACTTC. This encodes CASSPNRGGRETQYF.